This T cell receptor (beta chain) was found in a study of cytomegalovirus exposure and HLA in healthy donors (dated by TCRdb to about 2017). With respect to the entire study: An earlier analysis of approximately 640 of the donors reported about 250 Gb of sequence data and roughly 100 million unique TCR beta sequences from about 200 million T cells. An early release that covered about 640 HLA-typed donors contained around 330 gigabases of sequencing data and some 87 million unique TCR sequences. Of the roughly 400 genotyped donors, approximately 82% fell in the genetic ancestry cluster associated with self-reported Caucasian donors. The study was designed to test whether signatures of past pathogen exposure could be identified by cataloging public T cell receptors. Using immunosequencing, the study profiled T cell repertoires from 500 to 800 subjects and related those repertoires to cytomegalovirus serostatus. Along with the roughly 710-subject first cohort, a separate validation cohort of over a hundred different subjects was used. The study combined high-throughput TCR immunosequencing, statistical association of individual TCRs with disease status, and machine learning to predict cytomegalovirus infection status. A later analysis re-analyzed previously published TCR beta repertoires from 650 to 800 donors and added high-resolution HLA genotyping to study TCR occurrence patterns. The later analysis used no new phenotypic data to find candidate immune exposures, relying instead on TCR beta sequences and their occurrence across donors. To decide whether each TCR beta V gene segment behaved as functional or pseudogenic, an earlier analysis of some 580 of the donors relied on high-throughput TCR beta sequencing. Donor age, sex, ethnicity and CMV serostatus were compiled alongside the repertoire data. Genome-wide SNP genotypes for about 65% of the roughly 670 donors were used in a later genetic analysis, which treated that subset as a discovery cohort. Every discovery cohort repertoire had been produced on one sequencing platform. HLA typing covered class I and class II loci at four-digit resolution. The number of donors typed differed by locus, with roughly 629-640 for A, B, C, DRB1 and DQB1, about 500 for DQA1, 600 to 610 for DPA1, and around 450 for DPB1. Roughly five DR-DQ haplotypes were handled as single units for association and clustering because linkage in the cohort was strong. On average, roughly 240,000 unique TCR beta nucleotide sequences were sequenced per donor among 398 genotyped donors of the cohort, with roughly 18% of those sequences being non-productive. The full study reports these points: The earlier analysis of about 600 of the donors excluded over 15 rarely observed V segments, including chromosome 9 orphons, because counts were too low. In an earlier analysis of several hundred of the donors, most TCR beta V segments were observed in productive rearrangements about 87% or about 30% of the time, broadly matching IMGT annotations. In the study, approximately 150 TCR beta chains were listed as associated with cytomegalovirus. According to the authors, the approach could potentially be generalized to other disease states and immunological phenotypes. A cluster of highly shared sequence variants was judged likely to be a technical artifact of the sequencing pipeline. When HLA alleles, especially DR and DQ, strongly co-occurred, TCR associations were difficult to assign to individual alleles. Linkage disequilibrium might explain the correlated functional status among segregating V segments, but an unknown experimental factor could not be excluded. Roughly uniform sequencing depth across donors was assumed in presence/absence analyses, although this assumption may not hold. A later genetic analysis reported fewer N-insertions in productive TCRs among donors in an Asian-associated ancestry cluster than the roughly 620-donor mean. Because HLA typing was missing for some donors at each locus, association tests included only the typed subset. Only TCR beta chains were sequenced in this cohort, and the absence of alpha or paired-chain data limited detectable features. The only immune exposure information available for the cohort was CMV serostatus. Across donors, most TCR sequences were observed very rarely, whereas some public TCRs were present in many individuals. A further reported finding was that TCR beta sequences accurately predicted the HLA-A and HLA-B alleles for most subjects in the first cohort. Some IMGT-functional V segments, including TRBV6-2 and TRBV6-3, could not be told apart with the 87-base-pair reads, so those segments were excluded. In a later analysis, most CMV-associated TCR beta chains were found to appear HLA-restricted, with HLA associations seemingly driven largely by CMV exposure. The classifier was reported to diagnose cytomegalovirus status with high specificity and sensitivity in both the original and validation cohorts. A few of the identified cytomegalovirus-associated TCR beta chains were confirmed in vitro to be specific for cytomegalovirus antigens. In a later analysis, some 17,000 TCR beta sequences were associated with specific HLA alleles at a false discovery rate of 0.05. A later genetic analysis associated a missense DCLRE1C variant with V-gene and J-gene trimming of TCR beta chains, and an independent cohort replicated the association. In a later analysis, HLA-associated TCR beta chains were found to be more clonally expanded and to have lower generation probabilities than equally common non-associated chains. A later analysis found that TCR association rates varied across HLA loci, with DRB1 alleles showing the most associated TCRs and HLA-C alleles the fewest. A later analysis reported that several top co-occurrence clusters appeared linked to parvovirus B19, influenza, CMV and Epstein-Barr virus.

The library came from the immunoSEQ multiplex PCR assay. For the multiplex PCR, a mixture combining 60 forward primers for TCR Vbeta segments and 13 reverse primers for TCR Jbeta segments was used. The CDR3 region of rearranged TCR beta genes was amplified from genomic DNA by a multiplex PCR assay. The Illumina HiSeq System was used to sequence the amplified TCR beta libraries as 87-base-pair reads. The authors' analysis ran thus. A later analysis counted tens of millions of unique TCR beta chains across the 500 to 850 repertoires, and approximately 11 million of these chains were shared by at least two donors. To remove PCR and sequencing errors, raw reads were error-corrected and collapsed into unique sequences using a nearest-neighbor algorithm that merged closely related sequences. Alignment of CDR3 sequences to IMGT reference sequences was used to assign V, D and J gene segments. For a sequence to be retained, at least a six-nucleotide match to both a V gene segment and a J gene segment was required. Rearrangements were called productive when the CDR3 lacked stop codons and stayed in frame with V and J; all others were non-productive. Following IMGT convention, CDR3 was defined as the stretch from the second conserved V-encoded cysteine to the conserved J-encoded phenylalanine. In an earlier analysis of 500 to 650 of the donors, sequences lacking an unambiguous match to a single V gene segment were excluded. An earlier analysis of approximately 590 of the donors called V segments functional above 56.7% productive rearrangements and segregating when the between-donor standard deviation exceeded 5%. To diagnose cytomegalovirus status from the catalog of TCR beta chain sequences, a statistical classification framework was built. V and J gene assignment, in a later analysis, came from comparing TCR nucleotide sequences with IMGT/GENE-DB human TR gene sequences. A later analysis assigned CDR3 sequences and most-parsimonious VDJ recombination scenarios with the TCRdist pipeline. In a later analysis, each TCR beta chain was defined by its CDR3 amino acid sequence together with its V-gene family, and reads lacking a unique V-gene family were excluded. In a later analysis, nearly 600 highly shared, low-generation-probability nucleotide sequences were removed to address suspected cross-contamination and a sequencing artifact. In a later analysis, a clonal expansion index was calculated for each public chain from normalized within-repertoire ranks of inferred template counts. A later analysis computed generation probabilities with a VDJ recombination model fitted to out-of-frame rearrangements, and checked the results against IGoR. In a later analysis, hypergeometric tests were used to score TCR-TCR, TCR-HLA and TCR-CMV co-occurrence, with a repertoire-size bias correction applied to TCR pairs. False discovery rates were estimated in a later analysis by permuting HLA or CMV assignments 20 times. In a later analysis, co-occurring TCRs were grouped using DBSCAN, and TCRdist sequence similarity was added for clustering within HLA-allele-positive subsets. Repertoires with fewer than 30,000 or more than 120,000 public chains, plus five repertoires with anomalous nucleotide sharing, were excluded from co-occurrence clustering. What TCRdb holds here is the immuneACCESS table cut down to in-frame rearrangements. Part of the clones is not present; checked against another copy, under half of the missing clones reflect an unresolved V gene, and the others are unexplained. The DNA was the basis for D and trimming; V, J and clone size are from that table. This sample lists some 190,000 clones; more than 75% were detected once. Over 2% of the sample comes from the top ten.

Comments on this clone: It has no known antigen specificity. Base qualities are not at hand, and no much larger clone is one base apart.

Counted from cysteine to phenylalanine, this CDR3 has 14 amino acids. CDR3 DNA only is kept here, 42 bases in frame from base 1. The germline V end is reduced by 1 base and the J end by 4 bases; junction bases left unmatched: 4. CDR1 and CDR2 are drawn from the germline V gene: SGHTA, FQGNSA. The cohort consisted of some 730 healthy bone marrow donors. At the time of sampling, all cohort members were nominally healthy, though unrecorded immune exposures were likely present. The donor was CMV seropositive and was included in the group of approximately 300 seropositive cohort members. A peripheral blood sample was provided by each donor, and peripheral blood mononuclear cells were used for TCR beta sequencing. Genomic DNA extraction from the blood cell samples was performed with the Qiagen DNeasy Blood Extraction Kit.

This receptor chain uses TRBV7-2 and TRBJ2-7, and 7 bases in between align with TRBD1. The sample taken for sequencing was PBMCs. The source of this sequence is a woman aged 30 to 39 in good health and CMV-seropositive. This receptor carries the CDR3 CASSLGKGAYEQYF. The DNA sequence is given as TGTGCCAGCAGCTTAGGCAAGGGGGCTTACGAGCAGTACTTC.